These 8 T cell receptor beta chains originate from one sample sequenced in a study of blood T cell repertoires in COVID-19 (dated by TCRdb to about 2020). The library came from the immunoSEQ multiplex PCR assay. TCRdb retrieved this table from immuneACCESS and kept in-frame rearrangements only. Not all clones are present; in checked studies, unresolved V genes account for under half, and no reason is known for the remainder. This sample lists 220,000 or so clones; 90% were detected once. The ten top clones hold over 12% of the sample. Sequencing was carried out using PBMCs or T cells enriched from blood (not recorded which). The receptors shown here come from a man aged 25 to 40 who had been exposed to COVID-19.

The chain uses TRBV27 and TRBJ2-3; TRBD2 agrees at 8 bases. The V and J ends lost 7 bases and 4 bases, in that order; junction bases with no gene match: 10. Germline V lookup: CDR1 MNHEY, CDR2 SMNVEV (reference sequence). The length of the CDR3 is 15 residues. CDR3 DNA: TGTGCCAGCACCCCGGGACTAGGAGGGGCAGATACGCAGTATTTT. This codes for CASTPGLGGADTQYF.

This chain links TRBV3-1 (or the pseudogene TRBV3-2) with TRBJ2-2, with D tentatively TRBD2 (5 bases). This CDR3 has 14 amino acids. V dropped 1 base and J dropped 5 bases, with 8 bases sitting between them. Germline values: CDR1 LGHDT, CDR2 YNNKEL (reference sequence). For the CDR3, the DNA is TGTGCCAGCAGCCAAGTCCCGGGGACCGGGGAGCTGTTTTTT. This encodes CASSQVPGTGELFF.

This chain joins TRBV5-1 and TRBJ2-1; 12 nucleotides agree with TRBD2. CDR3 length equals 20 residues. V lost 1 base and J lost 2; bases outside the gene matches: 13. CDR1 and CDR2 from the germline V gene are SGHRS and YFSETQ. The CDR3 bases are TGCGCCAGCAGCTTGCCATCGCGACTAGCGGGGGAAAACCCCTACAATGAGCAGTTCTTC. This sequence encodes CASSLPSRLAGENPYNEQFF.

The J gene is TRBJ1-1, the V gene TRBV19; the D is unclear. The CDR3 runs to 14 residues. Per the germline V gene, CDR1 is LNHDA and CDR2 is SQIVND (reference sequence). The germline V and J ends were trimmed by 5 bases and 0 bases, with 10 bases remaining between them. The CDR3 nucleotides read TGTGCCAGTAGTCCCAAGTACATGAACACTGAAGCTTTCTTT. It is translated as CASSPKYMNTEAFF.

The chain employs TRBV18 and TRBJ1-1, with a possible D match to TRBD1 (5 bases). The CDR3 covers 11 residues. Germline CDR1 KGHSH, CDR2 LQKENI. V was shortened by 6 bases and J by 7 bases, with 9 bases between the two germline ends. CDR3 nucleotides: TGTGCCAGCTCGACAGACGGTGAAGCTTTCTTT. Its translation is CASSTDGEAFF. Filled out from reference TRBV18 and TRBJ1-1, the complete variable domain reads NAGVMQNPRHLVRRRGQEARLRCSPMKGHSHVYWYRQLPEEGLKFMVYLQKENIIDESGMPKERFSAEFPKEGPSILRIQQVVRGDSAAYFCASSTDGEAFFGQGTRLTVV.

This clone was seen just once. The CDR3 is CASSTGHPGTNVLTF. The CDR3 DNA reads as TGTGCCAGCAGCACGGGACACCCAGGTACCAACGTCCTGACTTTC. The V call is TRBV7-2, the J call TRBJ2-6; tentatively, D is TRBD1 (6 bases). V was trimmed by 5 bases and J by 8 bases, leaving 16 bases between them. The CDR3 is made up of 15 amino acids. CDR1 and CDR2 from the germline V gene are SGHTA and FQGNSA.

This chain connects TRBV2 to TRBJ2-1; the match to TRBD2 covers 12 bases. With V trimmed by 8 bases and J by 9 bases, 2 bases remained unmatched. The CDR3 has 12 residues. Germline assignment: CDR1 SNHLY and CDR2 FYNNEI. CDR3 nucleotide sequence: TGTGCCAGCGAACTAGCGGGGGGTGAGCAGTTCTTC. Encoded protein: CASELAGGEQFF. Using reference TRBV2 and TRBJ2-1 for the parts outside the CDR3, the full variable domain is EPEVTQTPSHQVTQMGQEVILRCVPISNHLYFYWYRQILGQKVEFLVSFYNNEISEKSEIFDDQFSVERPDGSNFTLKIRSTKLEDSAMYFCASELAGGEQFFGPGTRLTVL.

The chain carries TRBV30 and TRBJ1-2; unclear D gene. The CDR3 consists of 12 residues. Trimming left V 5 bases short and J 8 bases short, with 15 bases between. Germline CDR1 is GTSNPN and CDR2 is SVGIG (reference sequence). CDR3 nucleotides: TGTGCCTGGGGACCACCTGCGGGGGGCTACACCTTC. Amino acids: CAWGPPAGGYTF.